The present entry profiles one T cell receptor beta chain with its context. Antigen unknown. These data are taken from a study of cytomegalovirus exposure and HLA in healthy donors. The study's findings and limits: Most of the TCR beta V segments (in an earlier analysis) were productive either about 87% or about 30% of the time. For TCR beta chains, V- and J-gene trimming was later linked to a missense DCLRE1C variant.

The V end was cut by 2 bases, the J end by 5 bases, with 9 bases between. CDR3 length equals 14 residues. Germline V gives CDR1 KGHSH, CDR2 LQKENI. 13 Jbeta primers and 60 Vbeta primers were used for the PCR. Profiled with immunoSEQ multiplex PCR; TCRdb holds only in-frame clones, not every one. The sample includes about 180,000 clones, around 80% of them seen just once. The chain links TRBV18 to TRBJ1-4; D might be TRBD1 (6 bases). The source is a middle-aged man in good health and CMV-seronegative. Sequencing input: PBMCs. Here the CDR3 reads CASSPETGNEKLFF. Written as DNA, the CDR3 is TGTGCCAGCTCACCAGAAACAGGGAATGAAAAACTGTTTTTT.